Shown below are 17 T cell receptor beta chains from a single sample sequenced in a study of blood T cell repertoires in COVID-19 (dated by TCRdb to about 2020). Libraries came from the immunoSEQ multiplex PCR assay. What TCRdb holds here is the immuneACCESS table cut down to in-frame rearrangements. Part of the clones is not present; checked against another copy, under half of the missing clones reflect an unresolved V gene, and the others are unexplained. Here the sample has about 170,000 clones; less than 85% occur a single time. The ten largest clones represent roughly 12% of the sample. The sequenced sample was PBMCs or T cells enriched from blood (not recorded which). These receptors were taken from a man aged 45 to 65 who had recovered from COVID-19.

The chain recombines TRBV11-3 with TRBJ2-7; unclear D gene. The CDR3 sequence is 14 residues long. Germline loops: CDR1 SGHNT, CDR2 YENEEA. The ends were cut back, 2 bases at V and 6 bases at J, with 14 bases in the middle. The CDR3 loop reads CASSLNSLTGEQYF. Here the CDR3 DNA reads TGTGCCAGCAGCTTAAATTCCCTGACGGGCGAGCAGTACTTC.

This clone was detected only once. The genes are TRBV7-8 and TRBJ1-5, with a weak D call TRBD1 (6 bases). CDR3 length equals 18 residues. The ends were cut back, 5 bases at V and 1 base at J, with 21 bases in the middle. Germline CDR1 reads SGHVS; CDR2 reads FQNEAQ. The CDR3 reads CASSPGVGTLKSNQPQHF. For the CDR3, the DNA is TGTGCCAGCAGCCCAGGGGTAGGGACCCTGAAGAGCAATCAGCCCCAGCATTTT.

The CDR3 DNA sequence: TGTGCCAGCTCACCCTCAAGTAGGGGTCGTTCTGGAAACACCATATATTTT. It is translated as CASSPSSRGRSGNTIYF. This rearrangement joins TRBV18 to TRBJ1-3; weak D call: TRBD1 (5 bases). With 3 bases removed from V and 1 base from J, the gap between germline ends came to 16 bases. Germline loops: CDR1 KGHSH, CDR2 LQKENI. The CDR3 runs to 17 residues.

This clone was counted a few times. The rearrangement joins TRBV10-1 to TRBJ1-4, with D perhaps matching TRBD1 (5 bases). Trimming left V 9 bases short and J 1 base short, with 12 bases between. This CDR3 has 14 amino acids. The germline CDR1 and CDR2 sequences are WNHNN and SYGVQD (reference sequence). In nucleotides, the CDR3 is TGCGCCAGAGTACAGGAGAAAACTAATGAAAAACTGTTTTTT. Translation gives CARVQEKTNEKLFF.

The chain has TRBV6-5 and TRBJ1-5; no reliable D call. The germline V gene has CDR1 MNHEY and CDR2 SVGAGI. CDR3 length: 14 residues. The V and J ends lost 4 bases and 4 bases respectively, with 11 bases between them. The CDR3 DNA sequence: TGTGCCAGCAGTTCCGGTCATATTAATCAGCCCCAGCATTTT. Translation: CASSSGHINQPQHF.

The V gene is TRBV19, the J gene TRBJ2-7, with TRBD1 matching 8 bases. CDR1 and CDR2 from the germline V gene are LNHDA and SQIVND (reference sequence). The CDR3 runs 15 residues. J gave up 7 bases and V 4 bases, and 12 bases lay outside the gene matches. The CDR3 nucleotides are TGTGCCAGTAGTAGGATGACAGGGGTGTTGGGGGAGCAGTACTTC. Translation gives CASSRMTGVLGEQYF.

The rearrangement links TRBV4-1 to TRBJ2-1, with TRBD1 identical over 11 bases. Germline-derived CDR1 and CDR2 are MGHRA and YSYEKL. The V and J ends lost 5 bases and 7 bases, in that order; junction bases with no gene match: 7. The CDR3 spans 15 residues. The CDR3 nucleotides are TGCGCCAGCAGCGAAGGACAGGGGGCAATGAATGAGCAGTTCTTC. The encoded protein is CASSEGQGAMNEQFF.

The rearrangement links TRBV19 to TRBJ1-6; the D gene is possibly TRBD1 (6 bases). In germline, CDR1 is LNHDA, CDR2 SQIVND (reference sequence). V dropped 4 bases and J dropped 0 bases, with 13 bases sitting between them. The CDR3 extends over 17 amino acids. This CDR3 reads CASSTNHRASYNSPLHF. The CDR3 DNA is TGTGCCAGTAGTACCAACCACAGGGCCTCCTATAATTCACCCCTCCACTTT.

The chain couples TRBV18 to TRBJ1-3; D unclear. Between the trimmed V and J ends, which lost 3 bases and 3 bases, there was a span of 6 bases. The CDR3 sequence is 13 residues long. Germline V CDR1 and CDR2: KGHSH, LQKENI. DNA of the CDR3: TGTGCCAGCTCACCTGGACTTGGAAACACCATATATTTT. Amino acids: CASSPGLGNTIYF.

Remarks on this clone: This sample includes further DNA sequences coding for the same CDR3. The rearrangement uses TRBV28 and TRBJ1-3; D is uncertain. Germline V CDR1 and CDR2: MDHEN, SYDVKM. This CDR3 has 13 residues. Between the trimmed V and J ends, which lost 1 base and 3 bases, there was a span of 4 bases. The CDR3 sequence is CASSLSSGNTIYF. The CDR3 nucleotides are TGTGCCAGCAGTTTATCCAGTGGAAACACCATATATTTT.

This rearrangement joins TRBV15 to TRBJ2-5; D may be TRBD1 (6 bases). Between the trimmed V and J ends, which lost 4 bases and 3 bases, there was a span of 15 bases. The CDR3 length is 15 residues. From germline, CDR1 is LNHNV and CDR2 YYDKDF (reference sequence). CDR3: CATSKPGQLEETQYF. CDR3 DNA: TGTGCCACCAGCAAGCCGGGACAACTAGAAGAGACCCAGTACTTC.

The chain joins TRBV15 to TRBJ2-1, with 9 nucleotides matching TRBD1. Germline lookup yields CDR1 LNHNV and CDR2 YYDKDF (reference sequence). The J segment lost 5 bases and the V segment lost 1 base, leaving 0 bases of the junction unmatched. This CDR3 has 14 residues. The chain's CDR3 is CATSRGTGDNEQFF. As DNA, the CDR3 is TGTGCCACCAGCAGAGGGACAGGGGACAATGAGCAGTTCTTC.

The chain uses TRBV7-9 and TRBJ1-3; D is undetermined. The CDR3 is 15 amino acids. With 5 bases removed from V and 0 bases from J, the gap between germline ends came to 11 bases. Germline assignment: CDR1 SEHNR and CDR2 FQNEAQ (reference sequence). The CDR3 coding sequence is TGTGCCAGCAGCCCCTGGGAGAGCTCTGGAAACACCATATATTTT. Its protein is CASSPWESSGNTIYF.

This chain joins TRBV4-3 and TRBJ1-3; no firm D call. Per the germline V gene, CDR1 is LGHNA and CDR2 is YSLEER. CDR3 length: 15 amino acids. Trimming stripped 5 bases from V and 0 bases from J, with 11 bases between. Here the CDR3 reads CASSSKAGSGNTIYF. The CDR3 DNA reads TGCGCCAGCAGCTCAAAAGCGGGCTCTGGAAACACCATATATTTT.

The gene calls are TRBV5-1 and TRBJ1-1, with 8 bases that match TRBD1. The germline V gene encodes CDR1 SGHRS and CDR2 YFSETQ. The CDR3 consists of 14 residues. J was trimmed by 5 bases and V by 1 base; bases with no gene match: 4. The CDR3 protein is CASSLKQGVTEAFF. The CDR3 DNA sequence: TGCGCCAGCAGCTTGAAACAGGGGGTGACTGAAGCTTTCTTT.

The J gene is TRBJ1-1, the V gene TRBV9; 8 bases match TRBD1. After removal of 4 bases from V and 4 bases from J, the junction contained 9 bases not matched to a gene. This CDR3 has 15 amino acids. CDR1 and CDR2 from the germline V gene are SGDLS and YYNGEE. CDR3 protein: CASSTGQGRITEAFF. The CDR3 nucleotides are TGTGCCAGCAGCACAGGACAGGGACGGATCACTGAAGCTTTCTTT.

This chain connects TRBV7-9 to TRBJ1-1; D remains unclear. Deletions cut 3 bases from V and 7 bases from J, with 18 bases between. The CDR3 spans 15 residues. In germline, CDR1 is SEHNR, CDR2 FQNEAQ (reference sequence). The CDR3 is CASSFHPGTFGEAFF. The DNA of the CDR3 is TGTGCCAGCAGCTTTCACCCGGGTACTTTTGGTGAAGCTTTCTTT.